Listed below are T cell receptor beta chains from one sample, sequenced in a study of blood T cell repertoires in COVID-19. Libraries were prepared by immunoSEQ multiplex PCR; TCRdb keeps only in-frame clonotypes and omits some of them. Here the sample spans 180,000 or so clones, nearly 90% being singletons. Sample: peripheral blood. The receptors were sampled from a man aged 45-60 years with acute or convalescent COVID-19. The CDR3 runs from the conserved cysteine through the conserved F or W. A D gene is named only where the DNA matches it firmly. Size tells how often a clone was seen (once, few, many) or the class of an expanded clone, and some rows leave it out.

CASSLRDRRQETQYF | TGTGCCAGCAGCCTACGGGACAGGCGCCAAGAGACCCAGTACTTC | TRBJ2-5 | TRBV7-8 | . | TRBD1
CTSSPPFRLAGVHEQFF | TGCACCAGCAGCCCTCCCTTTCGACTAGCGGGGGTCCATGAGCAGTTCTTC | TRBJ2-1 | TRBV1 | once | .
CASSEMSGRKETQYF | TGCGCCAGCAGTGAGATGAGCGGGAGAAAAGAGACCCAGTACTTC | TRBJ2-5 | TRBV10-2 | . | TRBD2
CASSQDWPGGLLGYTF | TGCGCCAGCAGCCAAGATTGGCCAGGGGGACTGCTTGGCTACACCTTC | TRBJ1-2 | TRBV4-1 | . | TRBD1
CASSAPTGFNYGYTF | TGTGCCAGCAGCGCCCCGACAGGGTTTAACTATGGCTACACCTTC | TRBJ1-2 | TRBV6-5 | few | TRBD1
CASSYSADSLRYF | TGTGCCAGCAGTTACTCGGCTGACTCCCTAAGGTATTTT | TRBJ2-3 | TRBV6-5 | . | .
CASTSGGSYNEQFF | TGTGCCAGTACTAGCGGGGGCTCCTACAATGAGCAGTTCTTC | TRBJ2-1 | TRBV19 | once | TRBD2
CASSLGGQAYSNQPQHF | TGTGCCAGCAGCTTGGGTGGACAGGCCTATAGCAATCAGCCCCAGCATTTT | TRBJ1-5 | TRBV5-5 | . | TRBD1
CAISSGVNTEAFF | TGTGCCATCAGTTCAGGGGTGAACACTGAAGCTTTCTTT | TRBJ1-1 | TRBV10-3 | . | .
CASSLGGTGSGYTF | TGCGCCAGCAGCTTGGGAGGGACAGGTTCTGGCTACACCTTC | TRBJ1-2 | TRBV5-1 | . | TRBD1
CASSFGRAYEQYF | TGTGCCAGCAGTTTTGGCAGGGCCTACGAGCAGTACTTC | TRBJ2-7 | TRBV28 | . | .
CATLTGGVTDTQYF | TGTGCCACCCTGACAGGGGGTGTCACAGATACGCAGTATTTT | TRBJ2-3 | TRBV28 | . | TRBD1
CSVEGTKFLDNEQFF | TGCAGCGTTGAAGGGACTAAATTTCTCGACAATGAGCAGTTCTTC | TRBJ2-1 | TRBV29-1 | . | .
CASSFPGAHEKLFF | TGTGCCAGCAGCTTCCCAGGGGCCCATGAAAAACTGTTTTTT | TRBJ1-4 | TRBV7-9 | . | .
CASSLRDTQYF | TGTGCCAGCAGTTTACGGGATACGCAGTATTTT | TRBJ2-3 | TRBV6-5 | . | .
CASSSGLLETQYF | TGTGCCAGCAGCTCCGGTCTCTTGGAGACCCAGTACTTC | TRBJ2-5 | TRBV11-2 | once | .
CASSAAGTSLETQYF | TGTGCCAGCAGCGCCGCCGGGACTAGCTTAGAGACCCAGTACTTC | TRBJ2-5 | TRBV7-2 | once | TRBD2
CAISERGGVNSPLHF | TGTGCCATCAGTGAGCGAGGGGGAGTTAATTCACCCCTCCACTTT | TRBJ1-6 | TRBV10-3 | . | .
CAIQGLAKADTQYF | TGTGCCATTCAGGGACTAGCGAAGGCAGATACGCAGTATTTT | TRBJ2-3 | TRBV10-3 | . | TRBD2
CASRVEDSSSYEQYF | TGTGCCAGCAGGGTCGAGGACAGTAGCTCCTACGAGCAGTACTTC | TRBJ2-7 | TRBV28 | . | .
CASSSIVNTEAFF | TGTGCCAGCAGCTCTATCGTGAACACTGAAGCTTTCTTT | TRBJ1-1 | TRBV12-3/TRBV12-4 | . | .
CASSLAAGQETQYF | TGTGCCAGCAGCTTGGCGGCAGGGCAAGAGACCCAGTACTTC | TRBJ2-5 | TRBV5-4 | . | .
CASSTQGLAGGPLYEQYF | TGCGCCAGCAGCACACAAGGACTAGCGGGAGGGCCGCTGTACGAGCAGTACTTC | TRBJ2-7 | TRBV5-1 | . | TRBD2
CSATGLEQYF | TGCAGTGCGACCGGACTAGAGCAGTACTTC | TRBJ2-7 | TRBV20-1 | . | .
CASSLISRQRSNQPQHF | TGTGCCAGCAGTTTAATCTCGCGGCAGAGGAGCAATCAGCCCCAGCATTTT | TRBJ1-5 | TRBV28 | few | .
CASSLGGGHNEQFF | TGTGCCAGCAGTTTAGGAGGGGGCCACAATGAGCAGTTCTTC | TRBJ2-1 | TRBV28 | . | .
CASSFGSQNTEAFF | TGTGCCAGCAGCTTCGGGAGCCAGAACACTGAAGCTTTCTTT | TRBJ1-1 | TRBV11-2 | . | .
CASRPSSGSDNEQFF | TGTGCCAGCAGGCCCTCTAGCGGGAGCGACAATGAGCAGTTCTTC | TRBJ2-1 | TRBV2 | . | TRBD2
CASSLGRGRIFTEAFF | TGTGCCAGCAGCTTAGGGAGGGGGCGGATATTCACTGAAGCTTTCTTT | TRBJ1-1 | TRBV11-2 | . | TRBD1
CASSPSTTGLNTEAFF | TGTGCCAGCTCACCATCTACGACAGGTTTGAACACTGAAGCTTTCTTT | TRBJ1-1 | TRBV18 | . | .
CASSLKPLAGVSEQFF | TGTGCCAGCAGCTTAAAACCCCTAGCGGGAGTCAGCGAGCAGTTCTTC | TRBJ2-1 | TRBV11-2 | . | TRBD2
CASREGGTNQETQYF | TGTGCCAGCAGGGAGGGGGGGACGAATCAAGAGACCCAGTACTTC | TRBJ2-5 | TRBV2 | few | .
CASGHYEQFF | TGTGCCAGCGGTCACTATGAGCAGTTCTTC | TRBJ2-1 | TRBV28 | . | .
CASSPRDRAQTQYF | TGTGCCAGCAGCCCCAGGGACAGGGCCCAGACCCAGTACTTC | TRBJ2-5 | TRBV3-1/TRBV3-2 | . | TRBD1
CASSLAPQEKLFF | TGTGCCAGCAGCTTAGCGCCCCAGGAAAAACTGTTTTTT | TRBJ1-4 | TRBV7-6 | few | .
CASSPTQGSNIQYF | TGTGCCAGCAGCCCAACGCAGGGGTCAAACATTCAGTACTTC | TRBJ2-4 | TRBV7-2 | . | .
CASIPTYRVGYNQPQHF | TGTGCCAGTATCCCCACCTACAGGGTTGGGTACAATCAGCCCCAGCATTTT | TRBJ1-5 | TRBV19 | . | .
CASTKTGQTNTIYF | TGTGCCAGCACCAAGACAGGGCAAACAAACACCATATATTTT | TRBJ1-3 | TRBV2 | . | TRBD1
CASSPPLIAGSTQYF | TGTGCCAGCAGCCCACCGTTAATAGCGGGAAGTACGCAGTATTTT | TRBJ2-3 | TRBV5-5 | . | TRBD2
CAISDPGSYGYTF | TGTGCCATCAGTGATCCGGGTAGCTATGGCTACACCTTC | TRBJ1-2 | TRBV10-3 | . | .
CASSYRTVSYEQYF | TGTGCCAGCAGCTACAGGACGGTATCCTACGAGCAGTACTTC | TRBJ2-7 | TRBV28 | . | .
CASSSPRDRGYEQYF | TGTGCCAGCAGCTCACCCCGGGACAGGGGCTACGAGCAGTACTTC | TRBJ2-7 | TRBV7-9 | . | TRBD1
CASSYSRSRGQETQYF | TGTGCCAGCAGTTACTCGAGGTCGCGGGGTCAAGAGACCCAGTACTTC | TRBJ2-5 | TRBV6-5 | . | .
CASSEAGTGDGNTIYF | TGTGCCAGCAGTGAAGCGGGGACAGGGGATGGAAACACCATATATTTT | TRBJ1-3 | TRBV6-1 | . | TRBD1
CASSLSTNTGELFF | TGTGCCAGCAGCCTGTCTACGAACACCGGGGAGCTGTTTTTT | TRBJ2-2 | TRBV5-4 | . | .
CASSKGLAGTDTQYF | TGTGCCAGCAGCAAGGGACTAGCCGGCACAGATACGCAGTATTTT | TRBJ2-3 | TRBV7-9 | . | TRBD2